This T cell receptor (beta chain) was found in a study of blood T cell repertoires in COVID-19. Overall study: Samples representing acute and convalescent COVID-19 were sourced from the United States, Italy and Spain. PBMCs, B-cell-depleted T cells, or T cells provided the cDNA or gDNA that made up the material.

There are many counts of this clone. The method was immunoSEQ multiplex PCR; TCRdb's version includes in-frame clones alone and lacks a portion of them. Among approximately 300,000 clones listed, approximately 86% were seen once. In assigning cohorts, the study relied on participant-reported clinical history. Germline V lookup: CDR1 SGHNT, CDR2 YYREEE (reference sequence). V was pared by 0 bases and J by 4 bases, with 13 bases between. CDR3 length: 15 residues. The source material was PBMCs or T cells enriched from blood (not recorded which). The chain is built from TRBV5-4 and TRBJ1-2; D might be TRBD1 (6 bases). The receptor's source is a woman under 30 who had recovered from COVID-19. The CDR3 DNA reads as TGTGCCAGCAGCTTGGATACAGGGCATGGCTATGGCTACACCTTC. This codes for CASSLDTGHGYGYTF.